This T cell receptor (beta chain) comes out of a study of cytomegalovirus exposure and HLA in healthy donors. Using immunoSEQ multiplex PCR, the repertoire was profiled, and TCRdb retains in-frame clones only, with some absent. Counted here are 45,000 to 60,000 clones, approximately 95% occurring once; the ten biggest clones make up approximately 5.5%. Germline values: CDR1 SGHDT, CDR2 YYEEEE. The length of the CDR3 is 14 residues. V was clipped by 1 base and J by 0 bases, with 5 bases between them. With respect to this clone: Its target is unknown.

Study-wide results and limits: CMV antigen specificity was confirmed in vitro for three CMV-associated chains. It was reported that the classifier diagnosed cytomegalovirus status with high specificity and sensitivity in both the original and validation cohorts.

The donors were in the roughly 130-subject validation cohort; that cohort was separate from the roughly 620-subject first cohort. Sequencing used PBMCs. The sequence derives from a woman between 18 and 29 years old in good health and CMV-seronegative. The genes are TRBV5-6 and TRBJ1-3; D gene uncertain. The CDR3 DNA follows: TGTGCCAGCAGCTTGACGGGCTCTGGAAACACCATATATTTT. Its protein product is CASSLTGSGNTIYF.